These T cell receptor beta chains were read from a single sample in a study of identical twins. TCRdb reprocessed the 5' RACE reads via MiXCR and lists one record per CDR3 protein. This sample has roughly 770,000 distinct CDR3 sequences, with 18% found just once. The same specimen was also included in a second study, on T cells expressing NK-cell markers.

Sequenced: PBMCs. All receptors derive from a woman aged 18 to 35 in good health. Each CDR3 is given with its conserved first and last residue. Each record gives: J gene, V gene, clone size, D gene, CDR3 DNA, CDR3 protein. D genes are given only for firm matches. Size tells how often a clone was seen (once, few, many) or the class of an expanded clone, and some rows leave it out.

TRBJ1-5 TRBV12-3/TRBV12-4 few TRBD1 TGTGCCAGCAGTTTGGGTCCAGGGGGAAACAATCAGCCCCAGCATTTT CASSLGPGGNNQPQHF
TRBJ2-3 TRBV20-1 few NA TGCAGTGCTCTTGACCCGCGTCGGTCGGATACGCAGTATTTT CSALDPRRSDTQYF
TRBJ2-5 TRBV5-1 NA NA TGCGCCAGCAGCTCGACAGTGGATGGGGAGACCCAGTACTTC CASSSTVDGETQYF
TRBJ2-7 TRBV5-1 NA TRBD2 TGCGCCAGCAGCTCCCCCGGGACTAACGAGCAGTACTTC CASSSPGTNEQYF
TRBJ2-1 TRBV6-2/TRBV6-3 few NA TGTGCCAGCAGTTACGGTATAGGCCCCCACAATGAGCAGTTCTTC CASSYGIGPHNEQFF
TRBJ1-6 TRBV12-3/TRBV12-4 NA NA TGTGCCAGCTCACGGAATTCACCCCTCCACTTT CASSRNSPLHF
TRBJ2-1 TRBV12-3/TRBV12-4 few TRBD2 TGTGCCAGCAGTTTAGTCGCGACTAGCGGGAGTAATGAGCAGTTCTTC CASSLVATSGSNEQFF
TRBJ1-1 TRBV2 few NA TGTGCCAGCAGCATGACATACGCTGAAGCTTTCTTT CASSMTYAEAFF
TRBJ2-2 TRBV4-1 few TRBD2 TGCGCCAGCACGTCCACGACTAGCGGGTCAACCGGGGAGCTGTTTTTT CASTSTTSGSTGELFF
TRBJ1-2 TRBV4-3 NA NA TGCGCCAGCAGCCAAGAAGGGGCTGGCTATGGCTACACCTTC CASSQEGAGYGYTF
TRBJ1-1 TRBV20-1 few NA TGCAGTGCTAGAGATTTGTGGGGCAGGGCCACTGAAGCTTTCTTT CSARDLWGRATEAFF
TRBJ2-7 TRBV29-1 NA TRBD2 TGCAGCGTTGGCCGAGCGGGAGAGTTCGAGCAGTACTTC CSVGRAGEFEQYF
TRBJ1-1 TRBV7-9 NA NA TGTGCCAGCAGCCCCGGGATTAACGAAGCTTTCTTT CASSPGINEAFF
TRBJ1-1 TRBV5-1 few TRBD1 TGCGCCAGCAGCTTGACAGGGGCGGCTGGCGGGAACACTGAAGCTTTCTTT CASSLTGAAGGNTEAFF
TRBJ2-3 TRBV5-1 NA NA TGCGCCAGCAGCTTGGACGAGGGGCGGAGCACAGATACGCAGTATTTT CASSLDEGRSTDTQYF
TRBJ2-7 TRBV20-1 few NA TGCAGTGCCAATCGGGGGTCCTACGAGCAGTACTTC CSANRGSYEQYF
TRBJ2-7 TRBV3-1 few NA TGTGCCAGCAGCCGACTATCCAACGAGCAGTACTTC CASSRLSNEQYF